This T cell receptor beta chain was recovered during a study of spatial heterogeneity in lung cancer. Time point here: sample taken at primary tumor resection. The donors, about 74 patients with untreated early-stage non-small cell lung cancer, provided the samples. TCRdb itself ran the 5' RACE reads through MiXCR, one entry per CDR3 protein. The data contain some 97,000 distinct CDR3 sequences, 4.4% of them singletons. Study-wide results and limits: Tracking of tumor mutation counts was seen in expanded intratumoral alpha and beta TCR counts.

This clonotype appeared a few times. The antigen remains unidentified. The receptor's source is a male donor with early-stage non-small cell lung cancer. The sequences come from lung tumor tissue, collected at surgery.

This CDR3 reads CASRVDRSSTEAFF. The DNA of the CDR3 is TGTGCCAGCAGGGTCGACAGGTCTTCCACTGAAGCTTTCTTT. V is TRBV11-2 and J is TRBJ1-1; possible D gene TRBD1, 6 bases. Between the trimmed V and J ends, which lost 6 bases and 4 bases, there was a span of 15 bases. The V gene's germline CDR1 is SGHAT and CDR2 FQNNGV. The CDR3 is 14 amino acids.